This T cell receptor (beta chain) was sequenced for a study of shared clonotypes between healthy human individuals. Measured with immunoSEQ multiplex PCR; TCRdb has only the in-frame clones, and not every one. Of 2 million to 2.5 million clones detected, about 95% appear once; the ten largest clones hold 0.85% to 1.2%. In regard to this clone: The antigen is undetermined.

Naive CD8 cells were CD45RO-negative, positively selected for CCR7, excluding terminally differentiated effector memory CD45RA+ cells. Whole-study findings and limits: Relative to their counterparts shared across all four donors, non-shared clonotypes exhibited diminished generation probabilities. In a handful of donors, about 5% of naive CD4 clonotypes appeared in common. Rarefaction analysis demonstrated incomplete sorted-subset sequencing notwithstanding large depth.

Germline V gene sequence: CDR1 SGHAT, CDR2 FQNNGV. Trimming removed 5 bases at V and 0 bases at J, with 11 bases between. The CDR3 contains 15 residues. Sequencing was performed on naive CD8+ T cells sorted from blood. The sequence was collected from a man between 18 and 29 years old in good health. The J gene is TRBJ1-5, the V gene TRBV11-2; weak D call: TRBD1 (6 bases). The CDR3 bases are TGTGCCAGCAGCCCACAGGGCCATAGCAATCAGCCCCAGCATTTT. It codes for CASSPQGHSNQPQHF.